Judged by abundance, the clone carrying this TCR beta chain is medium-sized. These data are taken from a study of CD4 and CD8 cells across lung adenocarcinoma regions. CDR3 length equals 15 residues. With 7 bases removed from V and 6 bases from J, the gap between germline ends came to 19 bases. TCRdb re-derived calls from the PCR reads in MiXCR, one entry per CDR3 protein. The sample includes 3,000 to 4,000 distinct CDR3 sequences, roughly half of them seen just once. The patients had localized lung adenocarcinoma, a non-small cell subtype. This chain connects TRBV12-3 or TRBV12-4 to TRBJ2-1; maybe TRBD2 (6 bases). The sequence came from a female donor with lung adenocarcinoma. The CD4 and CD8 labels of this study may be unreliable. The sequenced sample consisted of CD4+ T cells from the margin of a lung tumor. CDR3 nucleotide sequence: TGTGCCAGCAACATGGCGACGGGAGTGGTCAATGAGCAGTTCTTC. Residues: CASNMATGVVNEQFF.